Listed here is a single T cell receptor (beta chain). This entry is derived from a study of blood T cell repertoires in COVID-19. The CDR3 is made up of 11 amino acids. Germline V gives CDR1 DFQATT, CDR2 SNEGSKA (reference sequence). Those enrolled, adults aged roughly 18 to 89 years, came from 20 to 25 US areas. The protocol was immunoSEQ multiplex PCR, while the TCRdb copy is restricted to in-frame clones and leaves out a portion. The table shows some 180,000 clones, with approximately 80% occurring only once. V and J are TRBV20-1 and TRBJ2-1, with unresolved D. The source of this sequence is a man aged 55-75 years who had been exposed to COVID-19. Sequenced material: PBMCs or T cells enriched from blood (not recorded which). This CDR3 reads CSLKPLNEQFF. CDR3 sequence (DNA): TGCAGCCTGAAGCCCCTCAATGAGCAGTTCTTC.